One sample yielded the 21 T cell receptor beta chains listed below, sequenced in a study of blood T cells in healthy people across ages. A sample-barcoded 5' primer and a J-beta primer mix were used in a second PCR of roughly 7 to 11 cycles. TCRdb redid the calling of the 5' RACE reads with MiXCR, one entry per CDR3 protein. Of about 780,000 distinct CDR3 sequences listed, about 42% were seen once; the top ten hold around 18%. The sequencing input was blood. The receptors here all came from a man at least 80 years old in good health.

The chain links TRBV3-1 to TRBJ2-5, with D perhaps assigned TRBD1 or TRBD2 (5 bases each). Per germline, CDR1 LGHDT and CDR2 YNNKEL (reference sequence). The V gene lost 4 bases and the J gene lost 3 bases, with 15 bases spanning the gap. This CDR3 contains 15 residues. CDR3 nucleotides: TGTGCCAGCAGCCCAGGGACCGGAGTAAAAGAGACCCAGTACTTC. Its translation: CASSPGTGVKETQYF.

This rearrangement joins TRBV20-1 to TRBJ1-5; tentative D call: TRBD1 (5 bases). V gave up 3 bases and J gave up 0 bases, with 9 bases separating them. The CDR3 is 14 amino acids. The germline gives CDR1 DFQATT, CDR2 SNEGSKA (reference sequence). CDR3 loop: CSARGLYSNQPQHF. The CDR3 DNA sequence: TGCAGTGCTAGGGGACTGTATAGCAATCAGCCCCAGCATTTT.

The CDR3 DNA is TGTGCCATCAGTGGGGCCTTAGCGGGCCGCCCTGGGGCCAACGTCCTGACTTTC. Its translation: CAISGALAGRPGANVLTF. The chain recombines TRBV10-3 with TRBJ2-6; TRBD2 matches at 7 bases. The V gene end was trimmed by 4 bases and the J gene end by 2 bases; junction bases not matched to a gene: 11. This CDR3 has 18 amino acids. Germline V CDR1 and CDR2: ENHRY, SYGVKD.

The rearrangement joins TRBV7-9 to TRBJ1-2; 7 positions agree with TRBD1. The length of the CDR3 is 15 residues. Looked up from germline, CDR1 is SEHNR and CDR2 is FQNEAQ (reference sequence). V dropped 5 bases and J dropped 7; count of bases not matched to a gene: 13. As DNA, the CDR3 is TGTGCCAGCAGCCCAAGCAGGGGGTGGTCCGGTGGCTACACCTTC. This sequence encodes CASSPSRGWSGGYTF.

V usage is TRBV2 and J usage is TRBJ2-2; D is undetermined. V was pared by 0 bases and J by 4 bases, with 9 bases between. CDR1 SNHLY and CDR2 FYNNEI come from the germline V gene. The CDR3 is 15 residues long. The CDR3 sequence: CASSEAGRSTGELFF. The CDR3, as DNA: TGTGCCAGCAGTGAAGCCGGACGAAGCACCGGGGAGCTGTTTTTT. The full variable domain, rest sourced from reference TRBV2 and TRBJ2-2, is EPEVTQTPSHQVTQMGQEVILRCVPISNHLYFYWYRQILGQKVEFLVSFYNNEISEKSEIFDDQFSVERPDGSNFTLKIRSTKLEDSAMYFCASSEAGRSTGELFFGEGSRLTVL.

The chain is built from TRBV30 and TRBJ2-7; D unresolved. The V end was cut by 1 base, the J end by 0 bases, with 10 bases between. This CDR3 comprises 14 residues. Germline values: CDR1 GTSNPN, CDR2 SVGIG (reference sequence). The CDR3 sequence: CAWSGGSGSYEQYF. The DNA of the CDR3 is TGTGCCTGGAGTGGGGGTTCGGGCTCCTACGAGCAGTACTTC. Combining the CDR3 with reference TRBV30 and TRBJ2-7 gives the whole variable domain SQTIHQWPATLVQPVGSPLSLECTVEGTSNPNLYWYRQAAGRGLQLLFYSVGIGQISSEVPQNLSASRPQDRQFILSSKKLLLSDSGFYLCAWSGGSGSYEQYFGPGTRLTVT.

This chain links TRBV20-1 with TRBJ2-3; D remains ambiguous. The CDR3 spans 11 residues. Trimming pared 6 bases from V and 6 bases from J, leaving 10 bases between. In germline, CDR1 is DFQATT, CDR2 SNEGSKA (reference sequence). The CDR3 bases are TGCAGTGCAAAGATTGGGGATACGCAGTATTTT. Its protein is CSAKIGDTQYF.

The chain couples TRBV24-1 to TRBJ2-5; 8 bases match TRBD1. The CDR3 is 17 amino acids. Trimming took 1 base from V and 5 from J; bases not matched to a gene: 11. Germline V lookup: CDR1 KGHDR, CDR2 SFDVKD. For the CDR3, the DNA is TGTGCCACCAGTGATTTCGCAGGGGGCTTAGGCCATGAGACCCAGTACTTC. Protein product: CATSDFAGGLGHETQYF.

The chain couples TRBV6-2 or TRBV6-3 to TRBJ2-3; D may be TRBD1 (5 bases). V gave up 0 bases and J gave up 4 bases, with 8 bases separating them. CDR1 is MNHEY, CDR2 SVGEGT, per germline. This CDR3 is built from 14 residues. The CDR3 here is CASSYSQGPDTQYF. The DNA of the CDR3 is TGTGCCAGCAGTTACTCCCAGGGCCCAGATACGCAGTATTTT.

A few counts support this clonotype. The chain joins TRBV6-2 or TRBV6-3 to TRBJ1-1, with 8 bases aligning to TRBD1. The ends lost 0 bases at V and 11 bases at J; junction bases unmatched: 2. This CDR3 comprises 12 residues. Germline CDR1 is MNHEY and CDR2 is SVGEGT. The CDR3 is CASSYSQGAAFF. CDR3 nucleotide sequence: TGTGCCAGCAGTTACTCCCAGGGGGCTGCTTTCTTT.

This clonotype was seen a single time. A much larger clone differs by one base, so this may be a read error. The gene calls are TRBV12-3 or TRBV12-4 and TRBJ2-6; D is uncertain. V dropped 2 bases and J dropped 9 bases, with 14 bases sitting between them. The CDR3 loop spans 15 amino acids. CDR3 protein: CASSLRSTGCNVLTF. As DNA, the CDR3 is TGTGCCAGCAGTTTAAGGTCCACCGGGTGCAACGTCCTGACTTTC.

The chain recombines TRBV9 with TRBJ2-3; D is possibly TRBD1 or TRBD2 (5 bases each). The CDR3 spans 17 residues. Trimming took off 3 bases at V and 0 bases at J, with 17 bases between the two ends. Germline V gene data show CDR1 as SGDLS and CDR2 as YYNGEE. DNA of the CDR3: TGTGCCAGCAGCGCAGACTACAGGACCCTTAGCACAGATACGCAGTATTTT. Its protein is CASSADYRTLSTDTQYF.

V gene TRBV6-5 combines with J gene TRBJ1-1; tentative D call: TRBD1 (5 bases). CDR1 and CDR2 from the germline V gene are MNHEY and SVGAGI. V lost 5 bases and J 3 bases, leaving 13 bases between the germline ends. The CDR3 is 14 amino acids. The CDR3 DNA follows: TGTGCCAGCAGTACCCCCGGGGCCCACACTGAAGCTTTCTTT. It encodes CASSTPGAHTEAFF.

The chain couples TRBV7-2 to TRBJ2-1; 8 nucleotides line up with TRBD2. The better agreement between TRBJ2-7 and the DNA end casts doubt on the J call. In germline, CDR1 is SGHTA, CDR2 FQGNSA. This CDR3 has 15 amino acids. This CDR3 is CASRIGRASYNEQYF. CDR3 in DNA: TGTGCCAGCAGGATCGGGAGGGCCTCCTACAATGAGCAGTACTTC.

The V call is TRBV20-1, the J call TRBJ1-4; weak D call: TRBD1 (6 bases). V lost 5 bases to trimming and J lost 8 bases, with 21 bases between them. The CDR3 length is 15 residues. From germline, CDR1 is DFQATT and CDR2 SNEGSKA (reference sequence). DNA for the CDR3: TGCAGTGCTCGACCCGCGACAGGAGAGAAAGAAAAACTGTTTTTT. This translates into CSARPATGEKEKLFF.

As regards this clonotype: This may stem from a read error, because a much larger clone lies one nucleotide away. V is TRBV12-3 or TRBV12-4 and J is TRBJ2-7; TRBD2 is a possible D gene (5 bases). This CDR3 region has 14 residues. In DNA, the CDR3 is TGTGCCAGCACCGGGAAAGGATTTGTCTACGAGCGGTACTTC. Translation gives CASTGKGFVYERYF.

Only a few counts were recorded for this clonotype. This chain links TRBV20-1 with TRBJ2-7, with 8 bases fitting TRBD1. After removal of 0 bases from V and 3 bases from J, the junction contained 10 bases not matched to a gene. Germline-derived CDR1 and CDR2 are DFQATT and SNEGSKA (reference sequence). The CDR3 is 16 residues long. In DNA form, the CDR3 reads TGCAGTGCTAGAGATCCAGGGAAGGACAGGGACTACGAGCAGTACTTC. Translating gives CSARDPGKDRDYEQYF.

V and J are TRBV5-1 and TRBJ2-1; possibly TRBD1 for D (5 bases). Per germline, CDR1 SGHRS and CDR2 YFSETQ. This CDR3 region has 17 residues. Trimming stripped 0 bases from V and 0 bases from J, with 13 bases between. CDR3 region: CASSLALGASSYNEQFF. The CDR3 DNA reads as TGCGCCAGCAGCTTGGCCCTAGGGGCCAGCTCCTACAATGAGCAGTTCTTC.

This clonotype has a count of ten or more. The chain carries TRBV20-1 and TRBJ1-1; no clear D. V was trimmed by 5 bases and J by 1 base, leaving 11 bases between them. CDR3 size: 13 residues. Per germline, CDR1 DFQATT and CDR2 SNEGSKA (reference sequence). CDR3: CSAAVIANTEAFF. CDR3 DNA: TGCAGTGCTGCCGTAATAGCGAACACTGAAGCTTTCTTT.

In its sample, this clonotype was seen once. The J gene is TRBJ2-3, the V gene TRBV4-2; the D gene is possibly TRBD1 (6 bases). Germline V gene data show CDR1 as LGHNA and CDR2 as YNFKEQ. The CDR3 loop spans 17 amino acids. The V gene lost 0 bases and the J gene lost 0 bases, with 13 bases spanning the gap. The chain's CDR3 is CASSQDSGAGSTDTQYF. In DNA, the CDR3 is TGTGCCAGCAGCCAAGATTCAGGGGCCGGGAGCACAGATACGCAGTATTTT.

This chain joins TRBV3-1 and TRBJ2-1; perhaps TRBD2 as D (7 bases). Germline V gives CDR1 LGHDT, CDR2 YNNKEL (reference sequence). The CDR3 runs 16 residues. The V gene lost 2 bases and the J gene lost 5 bases, with 16 bases spanning the gap. The CDR3 protein is CASSQFAGAVNNEQFF. DNA of the CDR3: TGTGCCAGCAGCCAATTTGCGGGGGCAGTGAACAATGAGCAGTTCTTC.